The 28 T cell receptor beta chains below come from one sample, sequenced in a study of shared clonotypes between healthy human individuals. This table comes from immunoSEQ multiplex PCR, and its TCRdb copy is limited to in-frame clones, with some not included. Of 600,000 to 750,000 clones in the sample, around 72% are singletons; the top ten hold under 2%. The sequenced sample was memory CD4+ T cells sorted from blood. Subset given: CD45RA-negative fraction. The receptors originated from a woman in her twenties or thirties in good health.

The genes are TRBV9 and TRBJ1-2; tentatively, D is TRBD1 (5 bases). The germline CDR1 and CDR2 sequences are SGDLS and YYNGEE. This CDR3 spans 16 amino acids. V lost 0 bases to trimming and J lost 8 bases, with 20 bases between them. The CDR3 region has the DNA TGTGCCAGCAGCGTAGGGTTGGCAGGGAATGCATTCGGCTACACCTTC. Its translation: CASSVGLAGNAFGYTF.

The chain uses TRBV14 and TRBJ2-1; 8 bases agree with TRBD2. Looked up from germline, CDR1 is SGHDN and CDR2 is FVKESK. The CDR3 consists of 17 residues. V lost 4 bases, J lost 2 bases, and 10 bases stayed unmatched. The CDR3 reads CASSRDEAGVPYNEQFF. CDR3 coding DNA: TGTGCCAGCAGCCGAGATGAAGCGGGAGTTCCCTACAATGAGCAGTTCTTC.

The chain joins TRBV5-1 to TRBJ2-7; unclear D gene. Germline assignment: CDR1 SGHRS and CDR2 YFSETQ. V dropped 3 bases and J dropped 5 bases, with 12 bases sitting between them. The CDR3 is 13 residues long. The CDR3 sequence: CASSWPGSDEQYF. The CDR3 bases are TGCGCCAGCAGCTGGCCGGGCTCGGACGAGCAGTACTTC. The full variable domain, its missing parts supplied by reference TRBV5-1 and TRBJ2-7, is KAGVTQTPRYLIKTRGQQVTLSCSPISGHRSVSWYQQTPGQGLQFLFEYFSETQRNKGNFPGRFSGRQFSNSRSEMNVSTLELGDSALYLCASSWPGSDEQYFGPGTRLTVT.

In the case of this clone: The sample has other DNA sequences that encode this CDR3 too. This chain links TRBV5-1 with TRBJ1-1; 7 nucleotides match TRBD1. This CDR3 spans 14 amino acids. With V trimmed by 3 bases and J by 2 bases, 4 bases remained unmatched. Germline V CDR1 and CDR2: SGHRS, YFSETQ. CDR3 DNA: TGCGCCAGCAGCTCCGGGACAGAAAACACTGAAGCTTTCTTT. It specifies CASSSGTENTEAFF. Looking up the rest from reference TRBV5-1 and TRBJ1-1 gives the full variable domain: KAGVTQTPRYLIKTRGQQVTLSCSPISGHRSVSWYQQTPGQGLQFLFEYFSETQRNKGNFPGRFSGRQFSNSRSEMNVSTLELGDSALYLCASSSGTENTEAFFGQGTRLTVV.

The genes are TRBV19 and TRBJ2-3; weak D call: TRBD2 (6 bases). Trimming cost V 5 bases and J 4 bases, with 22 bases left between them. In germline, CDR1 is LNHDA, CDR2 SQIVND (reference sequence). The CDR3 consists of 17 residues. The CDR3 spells CASSFIQGLAIPDTQYF. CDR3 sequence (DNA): TGTGCCAGTAGTTTTATCCAGGGACTCGCCATTCCAGATACGCAGTATTTT. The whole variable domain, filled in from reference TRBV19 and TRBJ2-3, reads DGGITQSPKYLFRKEGQNVTLSCEQNLNHDAMYWYRQDPGQGLRLIYYSQIVNDFQKGDIAEGYSVSREKKESFPLTVTSAQKNPTAFYLCASSFIQGLAIPDTQYFGPGTRLTVL.

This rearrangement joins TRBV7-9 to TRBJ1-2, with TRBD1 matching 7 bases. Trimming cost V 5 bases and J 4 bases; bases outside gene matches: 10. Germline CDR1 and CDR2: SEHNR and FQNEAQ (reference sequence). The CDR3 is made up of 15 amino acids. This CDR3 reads CASSASYRGGYGYTF. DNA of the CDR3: TGTGCCAGCAGCGCCTCATACAGGGGTGGCTATGGCTACACCTTC.

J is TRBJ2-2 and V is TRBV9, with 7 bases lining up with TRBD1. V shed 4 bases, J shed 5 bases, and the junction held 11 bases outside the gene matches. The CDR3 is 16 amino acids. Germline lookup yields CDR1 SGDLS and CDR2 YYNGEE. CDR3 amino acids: CASSTHRGPNTGELFF. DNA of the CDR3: TGTGCCAGCAGCACTCACAGGGGTCCAAATACCGGGGAGCTGTTTTTT.

CDR3 DNA sequence: TGTGCCAGCAGCGGGGAGGGACTAGGCTACAATGAGCAGTTCTTC. This codes for CASSGEGLGYNEQFF. The chain combines TRBV4-2 with TRBJ2-1; TRBD2 matches 8 bases. J was trimmed by 3 bases and V by 5 bases; bases with no gene match: 6. The CDR3 contains 15 residues. The V gene's germline CDR1 is LGHNA and CDR2 YNFKEQ.

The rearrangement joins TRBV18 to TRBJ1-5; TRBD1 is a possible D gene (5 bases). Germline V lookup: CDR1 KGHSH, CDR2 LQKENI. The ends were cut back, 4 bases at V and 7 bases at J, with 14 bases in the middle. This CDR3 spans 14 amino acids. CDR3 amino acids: CASSLQQGDQPQHF. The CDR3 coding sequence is TGTGCCAGCTCACTACAGCAGGGAGACCAGCCCCAGCATTTT.

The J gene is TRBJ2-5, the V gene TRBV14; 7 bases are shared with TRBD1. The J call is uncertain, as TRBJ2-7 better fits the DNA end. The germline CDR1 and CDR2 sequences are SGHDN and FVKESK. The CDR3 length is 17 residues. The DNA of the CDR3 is TGTGCCAGCAGCCAAGATAAGACAGGGATACTATCCTACGAGCAGTACTTC. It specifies CASSQDKTGILSYEQYF.

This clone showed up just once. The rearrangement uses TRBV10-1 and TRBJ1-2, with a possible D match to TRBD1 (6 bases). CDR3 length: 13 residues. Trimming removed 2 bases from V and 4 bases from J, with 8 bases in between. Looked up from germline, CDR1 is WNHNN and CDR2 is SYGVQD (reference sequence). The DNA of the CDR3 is TGCGCCAGCAGTGAGCAGGACAGCTATGGCTACACCTTC. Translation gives CASSEQDSYGYTF.

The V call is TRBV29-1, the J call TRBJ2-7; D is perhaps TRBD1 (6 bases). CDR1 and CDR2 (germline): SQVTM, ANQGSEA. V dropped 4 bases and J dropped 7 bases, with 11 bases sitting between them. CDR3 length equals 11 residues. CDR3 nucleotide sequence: TGCAGCGTTGGAGTGGACAGAGAGCAGTACTTC. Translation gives CSVGVDREQYF.

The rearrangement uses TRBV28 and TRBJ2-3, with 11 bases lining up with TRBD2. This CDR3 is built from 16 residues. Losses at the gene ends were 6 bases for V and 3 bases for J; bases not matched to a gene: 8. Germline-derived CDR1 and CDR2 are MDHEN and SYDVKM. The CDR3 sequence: CASRETSGISTDTQYF. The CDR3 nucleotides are TGTGCCAGCAGGGAGACTAGCGGGATATCTACAGATACGCAGTATTTT.

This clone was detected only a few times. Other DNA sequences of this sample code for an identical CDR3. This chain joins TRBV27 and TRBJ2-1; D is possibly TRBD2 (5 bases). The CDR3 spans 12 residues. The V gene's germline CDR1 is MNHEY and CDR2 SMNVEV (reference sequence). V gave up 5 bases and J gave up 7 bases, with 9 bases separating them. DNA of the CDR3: TGTGCCAGCAGTCCTAGCAGAAATGAGCAGTTCTTC. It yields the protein CASSPSRNEQFF.

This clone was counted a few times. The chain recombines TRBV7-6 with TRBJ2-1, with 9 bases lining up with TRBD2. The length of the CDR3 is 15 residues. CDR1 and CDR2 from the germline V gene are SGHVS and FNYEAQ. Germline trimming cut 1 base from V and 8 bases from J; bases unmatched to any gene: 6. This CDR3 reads CASSLGSGSTDEQFF. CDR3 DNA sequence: TGTGCCAGCAGCTTAGGTAGCGGGAGTACCGATGAGCAGTTCTTC.

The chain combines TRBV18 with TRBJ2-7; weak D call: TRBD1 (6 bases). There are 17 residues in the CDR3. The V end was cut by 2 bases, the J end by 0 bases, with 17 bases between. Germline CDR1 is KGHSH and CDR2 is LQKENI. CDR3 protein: CASSPRTLDRGSYEQYF. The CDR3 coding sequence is TGTGCCAGCTCACCAAGGACTCTGGACAGAGGCTCCTACGAGCAGTACTTC.

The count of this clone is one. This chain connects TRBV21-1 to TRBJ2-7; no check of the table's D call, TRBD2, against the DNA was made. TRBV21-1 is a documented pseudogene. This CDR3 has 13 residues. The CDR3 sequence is CARREAGSYEQYF. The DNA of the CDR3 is TGTGCCAGACGGGAGGCAGGCTCCTACGAGCAGTACTTC.

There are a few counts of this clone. The CDR3 is CASRMTGTNTEAFF. The CDR3 nucleotides are TGTGCCAGCAGGATGACAGGGACCAACACTGAAGCTTTCTTT. The rearrangement links TRBV6-5 to TRBJ1-1; 7 positions match TRBD1. CDR1 is MNHEY, CDR2 SVGAGI, per germline. The CDR3 loop spans 14 amino acids. Trimming at V came to 6 bases and at J to 2 bases, leaving 6 bases not matched to a gene.

The CDR3 protein is CASSLDMAGTEAFF. As DNA, the CDR3 is TGCGCCAGCAGCTTGGATATGGCAGGCACTGAAGCTTTCTTT. The rearrangement joins TRBV5-1 to TRBJ1-1; unclear D gene. With 0 bases removed from V and 4 bases from J, the gap between germline ends came to 10 bases. The germline CDR1 and CDR2 sequences are SGHRS and YFSETQ. CDR3 size: 14 residues.

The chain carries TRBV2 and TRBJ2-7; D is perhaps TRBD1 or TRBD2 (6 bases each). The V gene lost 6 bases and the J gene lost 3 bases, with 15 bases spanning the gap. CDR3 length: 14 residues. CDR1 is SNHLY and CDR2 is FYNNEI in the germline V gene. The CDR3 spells CASRKEGGNYEQYF. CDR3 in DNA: TGTGCCAGCAGAAAAGAGGGGGGCAACTACGAGCAGTACTTC.

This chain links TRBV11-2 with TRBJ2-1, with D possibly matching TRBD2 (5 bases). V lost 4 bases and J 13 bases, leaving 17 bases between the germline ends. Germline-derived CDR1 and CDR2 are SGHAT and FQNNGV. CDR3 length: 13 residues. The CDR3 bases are TGTGCCAGCAGCTCCCCGAGGCGGGCGTATCAGTTCTTC. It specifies CASSSPRRAYQFF.

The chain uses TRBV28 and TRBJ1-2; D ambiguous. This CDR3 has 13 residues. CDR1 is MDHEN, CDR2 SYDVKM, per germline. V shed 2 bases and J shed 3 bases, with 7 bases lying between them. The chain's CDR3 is CASSLGVDYGYTF. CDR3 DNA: TGTGCCAGCAGTTTAGGGGTTGACTATGGCTACACCTTC.

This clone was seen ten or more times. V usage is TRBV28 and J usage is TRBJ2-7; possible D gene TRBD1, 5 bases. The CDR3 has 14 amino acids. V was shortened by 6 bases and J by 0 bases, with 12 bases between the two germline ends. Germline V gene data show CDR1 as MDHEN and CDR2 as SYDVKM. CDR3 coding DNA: TGTGCCAGCAGGCTGACAGATAGCTCCTACGAGCAGTACTTC. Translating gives CASRLTDSSYEQYF.

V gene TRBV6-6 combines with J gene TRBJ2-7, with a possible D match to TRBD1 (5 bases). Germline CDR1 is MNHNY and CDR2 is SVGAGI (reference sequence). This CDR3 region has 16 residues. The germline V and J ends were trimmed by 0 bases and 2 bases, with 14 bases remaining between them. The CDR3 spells CASSYSTGRDPYEQYF. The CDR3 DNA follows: TGTGCCAGCAGTTACTCCACTGGCAGGGATCCCTACGAGCAGTACTTC.

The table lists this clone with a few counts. For the CDR3, the DNA is TGTGCCTGGAGTGTGGGGGGAACTGGAAACACCATATATTTT. Amino acid sequence: CAWSVGGTGNTIYF. The J gene is TRBJ1-3, the V gene TRBV30, with a weak D call TRBD1 (5 bases). In germline, CDR1 is GTSNPN, CDR2 SVGIG (reference sequence). The V gene lost 0 bases and the J gene lost 2 bases, with 8 bases spanning the gap. The CDR3 has 14 residues.

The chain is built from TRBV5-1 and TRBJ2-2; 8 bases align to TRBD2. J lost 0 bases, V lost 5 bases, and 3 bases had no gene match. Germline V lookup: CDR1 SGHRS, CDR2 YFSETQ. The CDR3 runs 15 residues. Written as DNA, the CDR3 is TGCGCCAGCAGATATAGCGGGACGAACACCGGGGAGCTGTTTTTT. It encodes CASRYSGTNTGELFF.

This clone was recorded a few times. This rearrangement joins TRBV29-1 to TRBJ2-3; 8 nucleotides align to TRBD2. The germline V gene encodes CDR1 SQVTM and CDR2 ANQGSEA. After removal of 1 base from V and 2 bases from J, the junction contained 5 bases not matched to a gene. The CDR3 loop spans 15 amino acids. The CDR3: CSVEGGGKVTDTQYF. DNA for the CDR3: TGCAGCGTTGAAGGCGGGGGGAAAGTCACAGATACGCAGTATTTT.

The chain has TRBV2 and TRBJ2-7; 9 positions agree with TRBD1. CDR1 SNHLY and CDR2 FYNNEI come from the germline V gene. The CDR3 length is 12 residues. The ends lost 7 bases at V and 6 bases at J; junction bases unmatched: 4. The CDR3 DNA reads TGTGCCAGCACCGGGACAGGGAGCGAGCAGTACTTC. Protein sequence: CASTGTGSEQYF. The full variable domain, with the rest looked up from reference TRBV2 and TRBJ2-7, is EPEVTQTPSHQVTQMGQEVILRCVPISNHLYFYWYRQILGQKVEFLVSFYNNEISEKSEIFDDQFSVERPDGSNFTLKIRSTKLEDSAMYFCASTGTGSEQYFGPGTRLTVT.